These T cell receptor beta chains were read from a single sample in a study of blood T cell repertoires in COVID-19. Assay: immunoSEQ multiplex PCR; the TCRdb copy retains only in-frame clones and omits some. The sample contains some 150,000 clones, around 84% of which appear only once. Sequenced input: peripheral blood. Receptors were obtained from a woman between 50 and 59 years old in a cohort sampled during active or convalescent COVID-19. The CDR3 runs from the conserved cysteine through the conserved F or W.

v_gene: TRBV5-1
CDR3aa: CASSLEALFLAGGGDTQYF

v_gene: TRBV6-4
CDR3aa: CASSDSTAPNTEAFF

v_gene: TRBV10-3
CDR3aa: CAIRTSPDTGELFF

v_gene: TRBV11-2
CDR3aa: CASSLGGGYQPQHF

v_gene: TRBV7-8
CDR3aa: CASSAGTGNEKLFF

v_gene: TRBV3-1/TRBV3-2
CDR3aa: CASSQDWGQDRGRYTIYF

v_gene: TRBV29-1
CDR3aa: CSVGQGAGEKLFF

v_gene: TRBV11-2
CDR3aa: CASSPNQETPLHF

v_gene: TRBV4-3
CDR3aa: CASSQEAGFVQPQHF

v_gene: TRBV5-1
CDR3aa: CASSLEGDLTWDGYTF

v_gene: TRBV19
CDR3aa: CASTRPPGTGSFTEAFF

v_gene: TRBV5-1
CDR3aa: CASSLDWDEIQGFF

v_gene: TRBV11-2
CDR3aa: CASSFSRNYGYTF

v_gene: TRBV6-5
CDR3aa: CASSYSEGNYGYTF

v_gene: TRBV5-1
CDR3aa: CASSLRQDHYGYTF

v_gene: TRBV15
CDR3aa: CATSRDRLGRNEQFF

v_gene: TRBV2
CDR3aa: CASSESPGRGPDEQYF

v_gene: TRBV5-1
CDR3aa: CASSSAGGRDEQFF

v_gene: TRBV4-1
CDR3aa: CASSQDVQGFSGYTF

v_gene: TRBV12-3/TRBV12-4
CDR3aa: CASRPQGVHGYTF

v_gene: TRBV18
CDR3aa: CASSPGHPGNTEAFF

v_gene: TRBV6-2/TRBV6-3
CDR3aa: CASSRDRPKYF

v_gene: TRBV24-1
CDR3aa: CATSDFRGGNEQFF

v_gene: TRBV6-2/TRBV6-3
CDR3aa: CASSWLAGGRADTQYF

v_gene: TRBV4-3
CDR3aa: CASSQDYPLPGGNSPLHF

v_gene: TRBV7-9
CDR3aa: CASRSGTSGGEDTQYF

v_gene: TRBV18
CDR3aa: CASSPGVVNTEAFF

v_gene: TRBV19
CDR3aa: CASSSQTGVIF

v_gene: TRBV5-1
CDR3aa: CASSSQGNTEAFF

v_gene: TRBV30
CDR3aa: CAWSVPGSLAGGYTQYF

v_gene: TRBV18
CDR3aa: CASSPRANREVYGYTF

v_gene: TRBV4-1
CDR3aa: CASSQDVARAAEKLFF

v_gene: TRBV5-1
CDR3aa: CASSSLPYEQYF

v_gene: TRBV27
CDR3aa: CASRSAGAKNIQYF

v_gene: TRBV10-3
CDR3aa: CATRQSDRYGQYF

v_gene: TRBV4-1
CDR3aa: CASSQVLQNPGQGNF

v_gene: TRBV21-1
CDR3aa: CASTPEGEGRESYEQYF

v_gene: TRBV6-2/TRBV6-3
CDR3aa: CASSAIGFTGELFF

v_gene: TRBV10-2
CDR3aa: CASSEQIEAFF

v_gene: TRBV3-1/TRBV3-2
CDR3aa: CASSPARGITGRTEQFLRFF

v_gene: TRBV5-1
CDR3aa: CASSEGAGNTIYF

v_gene: TRBV3-1/TRBV3-2
CDR3aa: CASSQGIGFTEAFF

v_gene: TRBV7-9
CDR3aa: CASSRGTGETDTQYF

v_gene: TRBV3-1/TRBV3-2
CDR3aa: CASSQAKGDEAFF

v_gene: TRBV12-5
CDR3aa: CASGQDRGGNQPQHF

v_gene: TRBV2
CDR3aa: CASSRRTIPYEQYF

v_gene: TRBV9
CDR3aa: CASSVELAGHNEQFF

v_gene: TRBV25-1
CDR3aa: CASSVPGQGAEAFF

v_gene: TRBV10-2
CDR3aa: CASSQTTGSPNYGYTF

v_gene: TRBV30
CDR3aa: CAWSVSTGGETQYF

v_gene: TRBV18
CDR3aa: CASSPGDSQNQPQHF

v_gene: TRBV12-3/TRBV12-4
CDR3aa: CASSIQGARGYTF

v_gene: TRBV2
CDR3aa: CATLGEAGNTIYF